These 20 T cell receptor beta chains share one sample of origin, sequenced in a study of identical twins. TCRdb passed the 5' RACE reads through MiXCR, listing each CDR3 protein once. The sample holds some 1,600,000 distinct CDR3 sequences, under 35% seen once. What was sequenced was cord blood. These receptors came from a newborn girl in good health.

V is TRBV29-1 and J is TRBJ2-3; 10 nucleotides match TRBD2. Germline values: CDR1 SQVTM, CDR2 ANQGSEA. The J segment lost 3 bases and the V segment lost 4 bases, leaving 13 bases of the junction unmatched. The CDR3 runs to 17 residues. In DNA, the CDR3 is TGCAGCGTTGTATCTCCACCAGCGGGAGGGTATACAGATACGCAGTATTTT. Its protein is CSVVSPPAGGYTDTQYF.

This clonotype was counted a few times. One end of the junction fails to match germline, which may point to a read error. In DNA, the CDR3 is TGTGCCAGCAGTCTTACCGGGACAGGGACTGAAGCTTTCTTT. It codes for CASSLTGTGTEAFF. The chain uses TRBV5-1 and TRBJ1-1, with 9 positions matching TRBD1. The germline V gene encodes CDR1 SGHRS and CDR2 YFSETQ. The CDR3 sequence is 14 residues long.

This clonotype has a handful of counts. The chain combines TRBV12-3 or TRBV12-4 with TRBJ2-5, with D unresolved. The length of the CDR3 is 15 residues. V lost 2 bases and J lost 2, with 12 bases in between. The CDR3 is CASSLWLTAQETQYF. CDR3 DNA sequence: TGTGCCAGCAGTTTATGGCTCACAGCTCAAGAGACCCAGTACTTC.

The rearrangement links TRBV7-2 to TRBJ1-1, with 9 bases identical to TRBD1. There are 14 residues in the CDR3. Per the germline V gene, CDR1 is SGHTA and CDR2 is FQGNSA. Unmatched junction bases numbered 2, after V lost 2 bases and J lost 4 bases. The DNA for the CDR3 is TGTGCCAGCAGCTTAATGGGACAGGGCACTGAAGCTTTCTTT. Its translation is CASSLMGQGTEAFF.

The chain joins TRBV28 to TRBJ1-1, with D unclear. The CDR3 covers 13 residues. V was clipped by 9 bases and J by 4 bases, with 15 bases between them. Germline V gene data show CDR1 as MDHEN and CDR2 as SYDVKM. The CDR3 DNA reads TGTGCCAGTCTCCGGGCCCGCGGCACTGAAGCTTTCTTT. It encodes CASLRARGTEAFF.

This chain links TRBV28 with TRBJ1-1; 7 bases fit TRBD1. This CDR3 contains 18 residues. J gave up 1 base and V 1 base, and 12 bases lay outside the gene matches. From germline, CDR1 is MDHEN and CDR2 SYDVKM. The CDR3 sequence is CASSLFRLGGDENTEAFF. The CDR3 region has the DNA TGTGCCAGCAGTTTATTTAGGCTAGGGGGCGATGAGAACACTGAAGCTTTCTTT.

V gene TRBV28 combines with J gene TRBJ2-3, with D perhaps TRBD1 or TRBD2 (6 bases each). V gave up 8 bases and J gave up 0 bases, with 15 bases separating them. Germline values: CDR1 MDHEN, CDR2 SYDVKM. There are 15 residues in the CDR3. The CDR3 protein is CASGGTHSSTDTQYF. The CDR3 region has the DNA TGTGCCAGCGGGGGGACACATTCTAGCACAGATACGCAGTATTTT.

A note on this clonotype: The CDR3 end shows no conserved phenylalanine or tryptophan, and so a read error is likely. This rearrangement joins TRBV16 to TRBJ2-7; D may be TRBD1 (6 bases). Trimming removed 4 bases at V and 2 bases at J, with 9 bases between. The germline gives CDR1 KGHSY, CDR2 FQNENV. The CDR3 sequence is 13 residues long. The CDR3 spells CASSPRDTYEQYL. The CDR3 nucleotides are TGTGCCAGCAGCCCCCGGGACACCTACGAGCAGTACTTA.

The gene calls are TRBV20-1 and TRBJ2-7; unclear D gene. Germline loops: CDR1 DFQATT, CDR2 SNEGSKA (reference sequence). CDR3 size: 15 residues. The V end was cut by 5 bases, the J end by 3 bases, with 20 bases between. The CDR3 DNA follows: TGCAGTGCTGCTATTGCGTCGTGGGGAAACTACGAGCAGTACTTC. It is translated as CSAAIASWGNYEQYF.

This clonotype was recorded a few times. CDR3 DNA sequence: TGTGCCAGCAGTGAAGTGGGGACCCAGTACTTC. This sequence encodes CASSEVGTQYF. This chain uses TRBV6-1 with TRBJ2-4, with no clear D. The J call may not be correct, given that the DNA end is closer to TRBJ2-5. CDR1 and CDR2 from the germline V gene are MNHNS and SASEGT. This CDR3 is built from 11 residues.

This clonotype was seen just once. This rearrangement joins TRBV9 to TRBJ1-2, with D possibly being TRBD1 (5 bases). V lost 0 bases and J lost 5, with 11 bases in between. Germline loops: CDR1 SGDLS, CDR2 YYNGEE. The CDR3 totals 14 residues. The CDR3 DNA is TGTGCCAGCAGCGTAGACAGGCCCCCTTATGGCTACACCTTC. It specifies CASSVDRPPYGYTF.

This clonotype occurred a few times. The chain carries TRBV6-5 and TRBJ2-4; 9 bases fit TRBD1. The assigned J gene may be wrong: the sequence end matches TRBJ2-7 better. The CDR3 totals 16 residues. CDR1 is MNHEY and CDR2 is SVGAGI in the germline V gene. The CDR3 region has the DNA TGTGCCAGTTGGGGGCAACAGGGGGCGCGTAGGTACGAGCAGTACTTC. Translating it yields CASWGQQGARRYEQYF.

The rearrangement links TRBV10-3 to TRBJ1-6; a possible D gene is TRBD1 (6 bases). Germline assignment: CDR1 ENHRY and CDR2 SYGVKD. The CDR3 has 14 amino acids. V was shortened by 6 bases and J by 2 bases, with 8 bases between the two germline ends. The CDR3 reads CAISAGAYNSPLHF. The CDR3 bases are TGTGCCATCAGCGCAGGGGCCTATAATTCACCCCTCCACTTT.

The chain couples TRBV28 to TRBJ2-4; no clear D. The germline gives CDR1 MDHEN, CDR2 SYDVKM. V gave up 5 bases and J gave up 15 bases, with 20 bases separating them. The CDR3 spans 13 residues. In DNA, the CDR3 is TGTGCCAGCAGTCCTACTCCGGGTTACGAGCGGTACTTC. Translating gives CASSPTPGYERYF.

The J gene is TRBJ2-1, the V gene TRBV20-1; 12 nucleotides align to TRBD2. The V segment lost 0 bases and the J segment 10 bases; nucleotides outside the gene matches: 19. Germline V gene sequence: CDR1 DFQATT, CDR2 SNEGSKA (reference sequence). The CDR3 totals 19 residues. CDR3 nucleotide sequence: TGCAGTGCTAGAGATTCAAGAGGACTAGCGGGAAGGGGTCCCTACGAGCAGTTCTTC. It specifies CSARDSRGLAGRGPYEQFF.

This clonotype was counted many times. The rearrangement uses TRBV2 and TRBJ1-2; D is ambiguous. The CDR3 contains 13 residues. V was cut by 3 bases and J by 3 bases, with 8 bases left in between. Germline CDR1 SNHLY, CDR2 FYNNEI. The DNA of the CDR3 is TGTGCCAGCAGTGAGGGCCGATACTATGGCTACACCTTC. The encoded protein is CASSEGRYYGYTF.

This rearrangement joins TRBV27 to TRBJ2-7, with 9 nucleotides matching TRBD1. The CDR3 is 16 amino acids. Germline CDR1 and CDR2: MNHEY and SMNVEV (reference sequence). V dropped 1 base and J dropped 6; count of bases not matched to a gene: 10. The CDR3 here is CASSLYSGQGLGEQYF. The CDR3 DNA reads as TGTGCCAGCAGTTTATATTCGGGACAGGGTTTGGGCGAGCAGTACTTC.

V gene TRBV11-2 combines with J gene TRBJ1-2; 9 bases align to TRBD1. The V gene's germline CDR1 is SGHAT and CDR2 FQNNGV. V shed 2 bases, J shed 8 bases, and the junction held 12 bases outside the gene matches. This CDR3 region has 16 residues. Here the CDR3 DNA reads TGTGCCAGCAGCTTATTCCCCCGGGACAGGGAAGTGGGCTACACCTTC. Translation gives CASSLFPRDREVGYTF.

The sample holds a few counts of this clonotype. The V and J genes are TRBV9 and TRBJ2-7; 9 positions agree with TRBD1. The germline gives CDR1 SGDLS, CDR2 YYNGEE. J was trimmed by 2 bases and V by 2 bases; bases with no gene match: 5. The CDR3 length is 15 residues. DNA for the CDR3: TGTGCCAGCAGCGTCGACCGGGACAGGGCCTACGAGCAGTACTTC. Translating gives CASSVDRDRAYEQYF.

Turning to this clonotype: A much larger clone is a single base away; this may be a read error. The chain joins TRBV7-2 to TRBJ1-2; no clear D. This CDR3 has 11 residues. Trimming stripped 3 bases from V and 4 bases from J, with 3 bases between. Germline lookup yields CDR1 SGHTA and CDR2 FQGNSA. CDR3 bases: TGTACCAGCAGCTTTTTCTATGGCTACACCTTC. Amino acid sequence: CTSSFFYGYTF.